The rows below give T cell receptor beta chains drawn from one sample of a study of blood T cells in healthy people across ages. Each CDR3 protein is one row after TCRdb ran MiXCR on the 5' RACE reads. This sample yields 870,000 or so distinct CDR3 sequences, of which about 28% are seen a single time; about 18% belongs to the top ten. Sequencing used blood. The source is a woman over 75 in good health. Each CDR3 is given without its conserved first and last residue. Size is omitted from some rows. Given values are once, few, many or a class for expanded clones.

V gene	J gene	clone size	CDR3 protein
TRBV2	TRBJ1-1	-	ASSEGGRGAF
TRBV7-8	TRBJ1-6	-	ASSVGSYNSPLH
TRBV12-3/TRBV12-4	TRBJ1-2	many	ASSSLLSQTGGTYGYT
TRBV5-1	TRBJ2-3	many	ASSFRRTDTQY
TRBV5-1	TRBJ1-4	few	ASSLEQTNEKLF
TRBV12-3/TRBV12-4	TRBJ2-2	-	ASGRGWETGNTGELF
TRBV20-1	TRBJ2-7	many	SARGTQVTSEQY
TRBV20-1	TRBJ2-7	many	SARPGRRILEQY
TRBV18	TRBJ2-7	many	ASSSGLAGLEGEQY
TRBV6-2/TRBV6-3	TRBJ2-5	-	ASSYTLSGAEETQY
TRBV4-3	TRBJ1-2	many	ASSQEGQNYGYT
TRBV2	-	-	ASSVGRALYNEQY
TRBV20-1	TRBJ1-1	few	SARARDRRPYTEAF
TRBV12-3/TRBV12-4	TRBJ2-3	many	ASSLGAPGLTDTQY
TRBV11-2	TRBJ1-4	-	ASSLKGWELF
TRBV10-3	TRBJ2-3	-	AISLAGPTDTQY
TRBV7-2	TRBJ2-2	-	TSSLARAGANTGELF
TRBV6-5	TRBJ1-2	few	ASSYSGVGGDT
TRBV10-3	TRBJ1-5	many	AIRGQTNQPQH
TRBV12-3/TRBV12-4	TRBJ2-5	many	ASSFFQGQQY
TRBV6-2/TRBV6-3	TRBJ1-6	-	ASRGQGSHSPLH
TRBV5-5	TRBJ2-7	-	ASSLLTGLGGEQY
TRBV4-3	TRBJ1-5	few	ASSQDEHNNQPQH
TRBV9	TRBJ1-2	few	ASSVGAEANYGYT
TRBV11-2	TRBJ1-1	once	ASSNPGGGVNTEAF
TRBV5-1	TRBJ2-7	many	ASRDLTGSYEQY
TRBV7-8	TRBJ2-3	many	ASSYRAGALYTDTQY
TRBV11-2	TRBJ1-3	-	ASSLVAAGNTIY
TRBV29-1	TRBJ1-2	few	SVEPGTARYYGYT
TRBV20-1	TRBJ1-5	-	SARGHGQGIPTNQPQH
TRBV5-6	TRBJ1-4	-	ASSSRTPNEKLF
TRBV7-9	TRBJ2-2	-	ASSSSGYNTGELF
TRBV6-5	TRBJ2-5	-	ASSSGWARETQY
TRBV28	TRBJ1-1	-	ASRNPGLGAF
TRBV3-1	TRBJ1-1	-	ASSQGEAGEAF
TRBV7-2	TRBJ2-2	-	ASRGGPNAGELF
TRBV20-1	TRBJ2-5	-	SARIDQETQY
TRBV6-2/TRBV6-3	TRBJ2-1	many	ASSSGTSGFNEQF
TRBV5-1	TRBJ2-7	-	ASSLNWDPLYEQY
TRBV2	TRBJ2-7	-	ASSWSGAGGEEQY
TRBV5-1	TRBJ2-2	few	ASSPKPSGGTGELF
TRBV20-1	TRBJ2-4	many	SATDLVAKNIQY
TRBV25-1	TRBJ2-7	many	ASSDPQTKNSYEQY
TRBV7-8	-	-	ACNPSGETQY
TRBV7-9	TRBJ2-7	few	ASSLWEAHEQY
TRBV30	TRBJ2-7	-	AWSSHSYNEQY
TRBV6-5	TRBJ2-1	many	ASSRSGGFEQF
TRBV20-1	TRBJ2-4	many	SASRPNLAKNIQY
TRBV7-2	TRBJ2-7	-	ASTRTVLSYEQY
TRBV10-3	TRBJ2-5	few	AISGPASTYNEQY
TRBV4-2	TRBJ2-1	-	ACSQDYRGPYNEQF
TRBV6-1	TRBJ2-2	few	ASRAQSMTATGELF
TRBV7-9	TRBJ1-2	-	ASSLGTLANYGYT